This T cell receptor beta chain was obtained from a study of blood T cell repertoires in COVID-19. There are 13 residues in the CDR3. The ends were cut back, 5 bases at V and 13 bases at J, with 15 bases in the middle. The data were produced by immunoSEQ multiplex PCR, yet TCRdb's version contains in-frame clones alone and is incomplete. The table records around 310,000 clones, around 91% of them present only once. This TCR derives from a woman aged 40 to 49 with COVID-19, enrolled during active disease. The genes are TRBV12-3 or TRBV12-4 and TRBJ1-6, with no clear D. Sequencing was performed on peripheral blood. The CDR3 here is CASSIRPESPLHF. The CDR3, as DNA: TGTGCCAGCAGTATAAGACCGGAGTCTCCCCTCCACTTT.